The 13 T cell receptor beta chains presented below share a single source sample, sequenced in a study of OX40 agonist ivuxolimab in advanced cancers. The receptor library was made with the immunoSEQ multiplex PCR assay. The table comes from immuneACCESS by way of TCRdb, which keeps in-frame sequences with V and J called. Part of the clones is missing from these tables; in studies checked, under half for an unresolved V gene and the rest for unknown reasons. The sample table contains fewer than 70,000 clones; only one count was recorded for 65% to 90% of them. 2% to 3% of the sample is held by the ten biggest clonotypes. Sequencing was performed on CD4+ or CD8+ T cells sorted from blood, taken in a trial of the OX40 agonist ivuxolimab. These receptors were collected from an adult with an advanced solid tumor such as melanoma, head and neck, liver or kidney cancer.

This sequence joins TRBV5-6 and TRBJ1-6, with D unclear. CDR1 is SGHDT, CDR2 YYEEEE, per germline. Trimming stripped 1 base from V and 11 bases from J, with 7 bases between. The CDR3 consists of 12 residues. The CDR3 here is CASSLTAAPLHF. CDR3 in DNA: TGTGCCAGCAGCTTGACGGCGGCACCCCTCCACTTT.

The genes are TRBV5-5 and TRBJ1-1; D remains ambiguous. Germline loops: CDR1 SGHKS, CDR2 YYEKEE (reference sequence). The CDR3 length is 13 residues. Trimming removed 0 bases at V and 11 bases at J, with 14 bases between. The DNA for the CDR3 is TGTGCCAGCAGCTTGGATCGAGGTCCTAGGGCTTTCTTT. Its translation is CASSLDRGPRAFF. The whole variable domain, remainder taken from reference TRBV5-5 and TRBJ1-1, is DAGVTQSPTHLIKTRGQQVTLRCSPISGHKSVSWYQQVLGQGPQFIFQYYEKEERGRGNFPDRFSARQFPNYSSELNVNALLLGDSALYLCASSLDRGPRAFFGQGTRLTVV.

The chain recombines TRBV2 with TRBJ2-7; the D gene is possibly TRBD1 (5 bases). Trimming took 7 bases from V and 5 from J, leaving 15 bases between them. CDR1 is SNHLY and CDR2 is FYNNEI in the germline V gene. There are 13 residues in the CDR3. The CDR3 DNA is TGTGCCAGCATCGATGAGCTACAGGACGAGCAGTACTTC. Protein: CASIDELQDEQYF.

Here the CDR3 reads CASSQVGWLSLDATGQFF. The CDR3 DNA sequence: TGTGCCAGCAGCCAAGTCGGTTGGCTTTCCCTGGACGCTACAGGACAGTTCTTC. The gene calls are TRBV14 and TRBJ2-1; D is possibly TRBD1 (5 bases). The germline V and J ends were trimmed by 1 base and 13 bases, with 29 bases remaining between them. Germline CDR1 SGHDN, CDR2 FVKESK. The CDR3 extends over 18 amino acids.

This sequence joins TRBV2 and TRBJ2-7; a possible D gene is TRBD2 (6 bases). The germline CDR1 and CDR2 sequences are SNHLY and FYNNEI. The CDR3 covers 15 residues. Trimming stripped 3 bases from V and 3 bases from J, with 15 bases between. The CDR3 reads CASSDGGSRIYEQYF. CDR3 nucleotide sequence: TGTGCCAGCAGTGATGGGGGGTCGAGAATCTACGAGCAGTACTTC.

The chain recombines TRBV29-1 with TRBJ2-5, with D perhaps given as TRBD1 or TRBD2 (5 bases each). The CDR3 sequence is 14 residues long. Germline V gives CDR1 SQVTM, CDR2 ANQGSEA. V was shortened by 3 bases and J by 4 bases, with 15 bases between the two germline ends. In DNA, the CDR3 is TGCAGCGTTGATTTAAGAGGGGTCCGAGAGACCCAGTACTTC. It is translated as CSVDLRGVRETQYF.

The chain couples TRBV6-5 to TRBJ1-2; 7 bases agree with TRBD1. The ends lost 4 bases at V and 5 bases at J; junction bases unmatched: 10. Germline-derived CDR1 and CDR2 are MNHEY and SVGAGI. The CDR3 loop spans 15 amino acids. CDR3 nucleotide sequence: TGTGCCAGCAGTTCGGAACAGGGGATGGGGTATGGCTACACCTTC. Translated: CASSSEQGMGYGYTF.

The chain links TRBV5-1 to TRBJ2-3; D not resolved. Germline assignment: CDR1 SGHRS and CDR2 YFSETQ. V lost 0 bases to trimming and J lost 0 bases, with 8 bases between them. The CDR3 spans 15 residues. The CDR3 DNA reads TGCGCCAGCAGCTTGGCCACATTAAGCACAGATACGCAGTATTTT. It translates to CASSLATLSTDTQYF.

CDR3 in amino acids: CASSLVRSYEQYF. CDR3 nucleotides: TGCGCCAGCAGCTTGGTACGGAGCTACGAGCAGTACTTC. The rearrangement joins TRBV5-1 to TRBJ2-7, with D hard to call. V lost 0 bases to trimming and J lost 3 bases, with 7 bases between them. Germline CDR1 is SGHRS and CDR2 is YFSETQ. The CDR3 has 13 residues.

This rearrangement joins TRBV5-1 to TRBJ1-4; a possible D gene is TRBD1 (5 bases). Trimming shortened V by 0 bases and J by 7 bases, and 13 bases separated the two germline ends. Germline V gene lookup returns CDR1 SGHRS and CDR2 YFSETQ. This CDR3 is built from 15 residues. CDR3 DNA: TGCGCCAGCAGCTTGGCACAGGCCCCTCGTGAAAAACTGTTTTTT. Encoded protein: CASSLAQAPREKLFF.

This rearrangement joins TRBV18 to TRBJ2-7; D gene uncertain. CDR1 and CDR2 from the germline V gene are KGHSH and LQKENI. Trimming took 1 base from V and 1 from J, leaving 11 bases between them. This CDR3 has 15 residues. The CDR3 DNA follows: TGTGCCAGCTCACCACTTTCCGGAAATTCCTACGAGCAGTACTTC. Amino acid sequence: CASSPLSGNSYEQYF.

The V gene is TRBV5-5, the J gene TRBJ1-1, with 9 bases lining up with TRBD1. The V segment lost 4 bases and the J segment 10 bases; nucleotides outside the gene matches: 11. The CDR3 totals 14 residues. Germline lookup yields CDR1 SGHKS and CDR2 YYEKEE (reference sequence). The CDR3, as DNA: TGTGCCAGCAGCGGACAGGGGACCTCTCGGGGAGCTTTCTTT. This encodes CASSGQGTSRGAFF.

The gene calls are TRBV7-2 and TRBJ2-3; D is perhaps TRBD2 (6 bases). Germline CDR1 SGHTA, CDR2 FQGNSA. V lost 6 bases to trimming and J lost 2 bases, with 24 bases between them. The CDR3 covers 18 residues. DNA of the CDR3: TGTGCCAGCAGATTTTACCCCGGGACTTTCCCCTCCACAGATACGCAGTATTTT. The encoded protein is CASRFYPGTFPSTDTQYF.